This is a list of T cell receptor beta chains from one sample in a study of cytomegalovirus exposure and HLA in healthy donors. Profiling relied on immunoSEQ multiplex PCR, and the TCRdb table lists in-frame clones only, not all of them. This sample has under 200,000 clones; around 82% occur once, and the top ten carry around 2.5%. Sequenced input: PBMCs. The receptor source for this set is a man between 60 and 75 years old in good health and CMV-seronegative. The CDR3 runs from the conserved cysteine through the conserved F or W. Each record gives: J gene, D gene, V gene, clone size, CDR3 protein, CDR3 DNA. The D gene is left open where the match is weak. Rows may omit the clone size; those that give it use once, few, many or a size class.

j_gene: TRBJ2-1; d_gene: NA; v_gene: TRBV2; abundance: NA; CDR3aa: CASSRGSYEQFF; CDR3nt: TGTGCCAGCAGTCGGGGGAGCTATGAGCAGTTCTTC
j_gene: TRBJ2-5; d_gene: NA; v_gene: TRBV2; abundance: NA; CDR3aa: CASSVGQKETQYF; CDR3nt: TGTGCCAGCAGTGTGGGGCAGAAAGAGACCCAGTACTTC
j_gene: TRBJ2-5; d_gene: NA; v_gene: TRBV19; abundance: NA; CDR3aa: CASSQGFQETQYF; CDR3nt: TGTGCCAGTAGTCAGGGCTTCCAAGAGACCCAGTACTTC
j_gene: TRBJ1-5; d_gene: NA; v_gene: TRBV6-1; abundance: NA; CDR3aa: CASSPRGNQPQHF; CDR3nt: TGTGCCAGCAGTCCCAGGGGCAATCAGCCCCAGCATTTT
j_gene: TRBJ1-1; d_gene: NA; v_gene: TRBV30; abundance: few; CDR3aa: CAWSVPYRVNTEAFF; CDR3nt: TGTGCCTGGAGTGTTCCCTACAGGGTGAACACTGAAGCTTTCTTT
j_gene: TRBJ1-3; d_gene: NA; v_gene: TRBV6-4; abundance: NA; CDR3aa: CASSETGGSGNTIYF; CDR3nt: TGTGCCAGCAGTGAAACCGGAGGCTCTGGAAACACCATATATTTT
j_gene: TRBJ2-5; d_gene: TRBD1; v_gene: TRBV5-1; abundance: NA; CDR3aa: CASSFPNDRVEEETQYF; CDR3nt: TGCGCCAGCAGCTTCCCTAATGACAGGGTGGAGGAAGAGACCCAGTACTTC
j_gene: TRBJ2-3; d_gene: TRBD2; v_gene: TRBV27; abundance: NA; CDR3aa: CASSSIPGLAPGTQYF; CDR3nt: TGTGCCAGCAGTTCAATTCCCGGACTAGCCCCCGGTACGCAGTATTTT
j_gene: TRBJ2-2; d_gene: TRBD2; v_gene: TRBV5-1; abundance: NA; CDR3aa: CASTPRTSGGALSGELFF; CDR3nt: TGCGCCAGCACCCCCAGGACTAGCGGGGGGGCCTTATCCGGGGAGCTGTTTTTT
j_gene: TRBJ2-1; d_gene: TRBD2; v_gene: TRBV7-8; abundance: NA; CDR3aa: CASSPRLAGGSSYNEQFF; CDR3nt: TGTGCCAGCAGCCCCAGACTAGCGGGAGGGAGCTCCTACAATGAGCAGTTCTTC
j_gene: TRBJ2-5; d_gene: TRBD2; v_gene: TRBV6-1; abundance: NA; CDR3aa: CASSLSGGAGETQYF; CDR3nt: TGTGCCAGCAGCCTGAGCGGGGGCGCGGGTGAGACCCAGTACTTC
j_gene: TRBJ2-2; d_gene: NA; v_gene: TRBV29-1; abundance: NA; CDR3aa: CSVRGTVNTGELFF; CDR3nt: TGCAGCGTTCGCGGGACGGTGAACACCGGGGAGCTGTTTTTT
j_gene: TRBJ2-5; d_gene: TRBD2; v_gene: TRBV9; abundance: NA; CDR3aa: CASSTDPGLAGGIQETQYF; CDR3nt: TGTGCCAGCAGCACCGACCCGGGACTAGCGGGGGGCATACAAGAGACCCAGTACTTC
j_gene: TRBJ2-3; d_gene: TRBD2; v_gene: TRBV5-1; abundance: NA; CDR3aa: CASSLAHRGGYTDTQYF; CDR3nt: TGCGCCAGCAGCTTGGCCCATCGGGGGGGCTACACAGATACGCAGTATTTT
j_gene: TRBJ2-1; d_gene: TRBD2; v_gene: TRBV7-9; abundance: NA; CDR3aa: CASSRRIAGYNEQFF; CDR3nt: TGTGCCAGTAGCAGGCGGATAGCGGGCTACAATGAGCAGTTCTTC
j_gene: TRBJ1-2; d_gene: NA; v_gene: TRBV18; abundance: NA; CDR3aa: CASSPTQEGGYTF; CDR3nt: TGTGCCAGCTCACCGACTCAGGAGGGGGGCTACACCTTC
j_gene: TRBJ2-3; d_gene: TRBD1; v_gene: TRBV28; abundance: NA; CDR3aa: CASSSGQGTDTQYF; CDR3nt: TGTGCCAGCAGTTCGGGACAGGGAACAGATACGCAGTATTTT
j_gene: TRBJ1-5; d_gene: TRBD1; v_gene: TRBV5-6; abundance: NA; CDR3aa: CASSLLTGTGSNQPQNF; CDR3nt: TGTGCCAGCAGCTTGCTGACAGGGACAGGTAGCAATCAGCCCCAGAATTTT
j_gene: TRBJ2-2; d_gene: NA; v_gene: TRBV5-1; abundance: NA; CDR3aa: CASGRGTANTGELFF; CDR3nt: TGCGCCAGCGGCCGGGGGACAGCGAACACCGGGGAGCTGTTTTTT
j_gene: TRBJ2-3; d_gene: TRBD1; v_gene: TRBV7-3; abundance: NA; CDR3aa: CASSSTGTGTPTDTQYF; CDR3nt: TGTGCCAGCAGCTCGACCGGGACAGGGACCCCCACAGATACGCAGTATTTT
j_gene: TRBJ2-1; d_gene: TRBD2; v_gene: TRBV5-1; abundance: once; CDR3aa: CASSGRTSGFYNEQFF; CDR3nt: TGCGCCAGCAGCGGAAGGACTAGCGGGTTTTACAATGAGCAGTTCTTC
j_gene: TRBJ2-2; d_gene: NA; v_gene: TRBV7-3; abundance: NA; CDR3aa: CASSFSDDRTGELFF; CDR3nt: TGTGCCAGCAGCTTTAGCGACGATAGAACCGGGGAGCTGTTTTTT
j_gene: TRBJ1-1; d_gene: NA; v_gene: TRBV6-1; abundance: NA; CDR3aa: CASTRSGITEAFF; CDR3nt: TGTGCCAGCACCAGGAGCGGGATCACTGAAGCTTTCTTT
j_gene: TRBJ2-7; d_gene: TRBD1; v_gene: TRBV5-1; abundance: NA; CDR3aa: CASSPGTGNTYEQYF; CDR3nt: TGCGCCAGCAGCCCCGGGACAGGGAATACCTACGAGCAGTACTTC
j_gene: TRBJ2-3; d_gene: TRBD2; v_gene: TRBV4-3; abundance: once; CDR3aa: CASSQEGLAGVMGPSDTQYF; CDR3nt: TGCGCCAGCAGCCAAGAGGGACTAGCGGGAGTGATGGGTCCCTCAGATACGCAGTATTTT
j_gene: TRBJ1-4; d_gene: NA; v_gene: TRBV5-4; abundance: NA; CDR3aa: CASSLAGTLNEKLFF; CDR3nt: TGTGCCAGCAGCTTGGCCGGGACACTTAATGAAAAACTGTTTTTT
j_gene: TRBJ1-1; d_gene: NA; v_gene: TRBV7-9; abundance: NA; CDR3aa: CASSSPVNTEAFF; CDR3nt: TGTGCCAGCAGCTCCCCCGTCAACACTGAAGCTTTCTTT
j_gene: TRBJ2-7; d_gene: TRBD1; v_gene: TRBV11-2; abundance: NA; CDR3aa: CASSSEQGLGYEQYF; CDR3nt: TGTGCCAGCAGCTCCGAACAGGGGCTCGGCTACGAGCAGTACTTC
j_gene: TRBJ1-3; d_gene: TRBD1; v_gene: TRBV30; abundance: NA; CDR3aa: CAWSRRWGQGTGNTIYF; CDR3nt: TGTGCCTGGAGTCGACGCTGGGGACAGGGGACTGGAAACACCATATATTTT
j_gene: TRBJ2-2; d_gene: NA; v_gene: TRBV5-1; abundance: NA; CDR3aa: CASSLLPDSGELFF; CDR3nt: TGCGCCAGCAGCCTCCTACCTGACTCCGGGGAGCTGTTTTTT
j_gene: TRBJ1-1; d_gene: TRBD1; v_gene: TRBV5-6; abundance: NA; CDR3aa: CASSLDRGPGTEAFF; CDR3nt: TGTGCCAGCAGCCTCGACAGGGGCCCCGGAACTGAAGCTTTCTTT
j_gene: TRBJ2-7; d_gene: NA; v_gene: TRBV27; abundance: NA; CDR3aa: CASSLSRVSYEQYF; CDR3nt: TGTGCCAGCAGTTTATCCAGGGTCTCCTACGAGCAGTACTTC
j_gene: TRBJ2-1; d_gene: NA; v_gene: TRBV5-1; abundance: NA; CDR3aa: CASSFTGGTYNEQFF; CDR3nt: TGCGCCAGCAGCTTTACGGGGGGCACCTACAATGAGCAGTTCTTC
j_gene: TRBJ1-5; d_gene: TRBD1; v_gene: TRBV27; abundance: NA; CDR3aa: CASCRRGQFNQPQHF; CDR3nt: TGTGCCAGCTGTCGCCGGGGACAGTTTAATCAGCCCCAGCATTTT
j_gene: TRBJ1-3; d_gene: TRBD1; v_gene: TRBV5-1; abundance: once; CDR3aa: CASSLADRDLSGNTIYF; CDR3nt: TGCGCCAGCAGCTTGGCCGACAGGGACCTCTCTGGAAACACCATATATTTT
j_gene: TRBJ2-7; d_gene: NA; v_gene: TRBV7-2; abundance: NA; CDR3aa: CASSGGGLILGHF; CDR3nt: TGTGCCAGCAGCGGAGGGGGCCTGATTTTGGGACACTTC
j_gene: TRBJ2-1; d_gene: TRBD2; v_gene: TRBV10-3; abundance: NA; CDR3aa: CAIWGGRATDEQFF; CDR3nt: TGTGCCATTTGGGGCGGGAGGGCCACGGATGAGCAGTTCTTC
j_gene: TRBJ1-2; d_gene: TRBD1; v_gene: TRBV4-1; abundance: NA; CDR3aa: CASSQVIGQDYGYTF; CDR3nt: TGCGCCAGCAGCCAAGTAATCGGACAGGACTATGGCTACACCTTC
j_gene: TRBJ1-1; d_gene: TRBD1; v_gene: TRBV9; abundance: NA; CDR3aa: CASSPTGGIGIKNTEAFF; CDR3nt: TGTGCCAGCAGCCCAACAGGGGGGATAGGGATTAAGAACACTGAAGCTTTCTTT
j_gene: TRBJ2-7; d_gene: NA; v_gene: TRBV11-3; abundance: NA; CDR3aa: CASSRGYSYEQYF; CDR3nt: TGTGCCAGCAGCCGGGGATACTCCTACGAGCAGTACTTC
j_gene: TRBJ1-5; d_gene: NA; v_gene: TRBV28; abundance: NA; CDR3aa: CASSFLVVNQPQHF; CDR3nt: TGTGCCAGCAGTTTTTTAGTTGTGAATCAGCCCCAGCATTTT
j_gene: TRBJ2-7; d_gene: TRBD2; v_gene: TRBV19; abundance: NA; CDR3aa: CASSTGTSGIPERREQYF; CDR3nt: TGTGCCAGTAGTACCGGGACTAGCGGGATCCCAGAACGTCGAGAGCAGTACTTC
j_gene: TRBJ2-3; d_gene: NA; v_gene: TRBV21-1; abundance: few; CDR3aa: CASSPRGAGASADTQYF; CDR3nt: TGTGCCAGCAGCCCCAGGGGGGCAGGGGCTAGCGCAGATACGCAGTATTTT
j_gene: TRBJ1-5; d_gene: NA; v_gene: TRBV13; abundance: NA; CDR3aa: CASSLGRGGNQPQHF; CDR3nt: TGTGCCAGCAGCTTAGGCCGGGGTGGTAATCAGCCCCAGCATTTT
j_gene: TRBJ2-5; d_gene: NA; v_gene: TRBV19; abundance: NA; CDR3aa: CASSIGGGRVETQYF; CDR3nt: TGTGCCAGTAGTATAGGGGGGGGGCGGGTCGAGACCCAGTACTTC